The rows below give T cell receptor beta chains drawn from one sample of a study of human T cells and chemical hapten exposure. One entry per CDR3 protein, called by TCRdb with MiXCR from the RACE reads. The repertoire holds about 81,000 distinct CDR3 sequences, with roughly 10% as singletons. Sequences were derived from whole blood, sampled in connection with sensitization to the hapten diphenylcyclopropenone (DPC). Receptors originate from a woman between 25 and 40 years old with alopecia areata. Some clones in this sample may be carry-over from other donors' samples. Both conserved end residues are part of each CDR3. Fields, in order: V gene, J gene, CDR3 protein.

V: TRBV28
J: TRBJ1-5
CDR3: CASSLSSRRQPQHF

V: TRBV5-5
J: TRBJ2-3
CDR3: CASSSQGPSLYSTDTQYF

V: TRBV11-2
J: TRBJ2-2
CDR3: CASIITGELFF

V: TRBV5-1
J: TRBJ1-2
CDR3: CASSVGKAYGYTF

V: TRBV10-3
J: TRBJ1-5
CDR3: CAISDDRASNQPQHF

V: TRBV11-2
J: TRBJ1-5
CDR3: CASSLEWGQPQHF

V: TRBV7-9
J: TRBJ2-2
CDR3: CASSLQGRTGGLFF

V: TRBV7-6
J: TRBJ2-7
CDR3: CASGLRGNEQYF

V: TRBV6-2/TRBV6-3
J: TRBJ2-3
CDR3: CASKVGGTDTQYF

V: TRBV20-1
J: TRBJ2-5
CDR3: CSATSPGQGHETQYF

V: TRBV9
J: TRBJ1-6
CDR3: CASSVVGRDAPLHF

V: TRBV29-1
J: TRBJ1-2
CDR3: CSVGGTYNNYGYTF

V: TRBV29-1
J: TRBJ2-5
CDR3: CSVATASQETQYF

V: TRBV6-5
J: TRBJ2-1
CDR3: CASSHLGVGNEQFF

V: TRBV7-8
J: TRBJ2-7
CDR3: CASSQLGVSYEQYF

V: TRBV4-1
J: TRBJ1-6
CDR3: CASSQDRTRSSSPLHF

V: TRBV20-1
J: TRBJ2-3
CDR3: CSATRTDGTDTQYF

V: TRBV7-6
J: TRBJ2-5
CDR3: CASSQLGETQYF

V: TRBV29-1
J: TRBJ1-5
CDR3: CGAQVYSNQPQHF

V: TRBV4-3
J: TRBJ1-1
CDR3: CASSQDRGNTEAFF

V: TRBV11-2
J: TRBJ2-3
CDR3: CASSPIGQGVSDTQYF

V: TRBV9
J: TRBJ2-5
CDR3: CASSRGDTDQETQYF

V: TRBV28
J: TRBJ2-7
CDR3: CATQGGGEEQYF

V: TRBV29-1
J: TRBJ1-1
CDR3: CSVEAGSPPEAFF

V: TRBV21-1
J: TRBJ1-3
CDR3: CASSIRGLSSSGNTMYF

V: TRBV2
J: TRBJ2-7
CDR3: CASSPRTGISYEQYF

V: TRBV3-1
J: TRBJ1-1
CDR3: CASEGVSREAFF

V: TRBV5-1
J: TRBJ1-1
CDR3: CASSLDGQGNTEAFF

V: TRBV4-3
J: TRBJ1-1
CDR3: CASSHGLTEAFF

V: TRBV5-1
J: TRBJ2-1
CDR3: CASSTGLAGVSYNEQFF

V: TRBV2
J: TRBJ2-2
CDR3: CASRATGVNTGELFF

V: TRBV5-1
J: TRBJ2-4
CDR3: CASSRRTGPLGKNIQYF

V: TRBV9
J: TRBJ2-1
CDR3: CASNLRGYGEQFF

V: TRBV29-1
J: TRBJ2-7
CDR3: CSVSLPGHGAYEQYF

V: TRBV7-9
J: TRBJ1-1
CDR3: CASSSQGAYTEAFF

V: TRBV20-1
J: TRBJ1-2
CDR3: CSAREPGTDGYTF

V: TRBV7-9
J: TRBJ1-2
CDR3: CASSLGFGAGYTF

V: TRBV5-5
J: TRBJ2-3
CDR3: CASSLPTVQPRTDTQYF

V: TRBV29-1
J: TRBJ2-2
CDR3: CSVRGTRELFF

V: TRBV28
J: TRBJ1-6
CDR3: CASSFPTGGNSPLHF

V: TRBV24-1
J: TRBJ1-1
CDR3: CATRQGPTEAFF

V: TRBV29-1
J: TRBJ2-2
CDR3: CSVQGAWAGELFF

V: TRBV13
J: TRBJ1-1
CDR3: CASSLTGVPHEAFF

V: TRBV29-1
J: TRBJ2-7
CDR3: CSVVTGLSYEQYF

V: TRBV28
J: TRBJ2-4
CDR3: CASSPWTGPKNIQYF

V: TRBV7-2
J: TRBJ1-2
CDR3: CASSSRVRSYGYTF

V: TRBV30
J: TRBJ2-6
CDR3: CAFSRDSSGANVLTF

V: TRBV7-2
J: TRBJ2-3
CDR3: CASSRFSGGGDTQYF

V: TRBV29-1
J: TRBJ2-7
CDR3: CSLLASSYEQYF

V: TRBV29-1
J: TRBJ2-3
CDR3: CSAEGPLAEYADTQYF